This entry concerns a single TCR beta chain. This sample was taken from a study of blood T cell repertoires in COVID-19. Generated by immunoSEQ multiplex PCR, the TCRdb table keeps only in-frame clones and is missing some. The sample consists of 300,000 to 400,000 clones, more than 75% of them appearing once. J was trimmed by 6 bases and V by 2 bases; bases with no gene match: 0. This CDR3 spans 14 amino acids. Germline CDR1 KGHSH, CDR2 LQKENI. This clonotype originated in a woman aged 25 to 39 with acute COVID-19. The gene calls are TRBV18 and TRBJ2-2; TRBD1 matches 10 bases. Sequenced material: PBMCs or T cells enriched from blood (not recorded which). The CDR3 nucleotides are TGTGCCAGCTCACCAGACAGGGGGCCCGGGGAGCTGTTTTTT. Amino acids: CASSPDRGPGELFF.